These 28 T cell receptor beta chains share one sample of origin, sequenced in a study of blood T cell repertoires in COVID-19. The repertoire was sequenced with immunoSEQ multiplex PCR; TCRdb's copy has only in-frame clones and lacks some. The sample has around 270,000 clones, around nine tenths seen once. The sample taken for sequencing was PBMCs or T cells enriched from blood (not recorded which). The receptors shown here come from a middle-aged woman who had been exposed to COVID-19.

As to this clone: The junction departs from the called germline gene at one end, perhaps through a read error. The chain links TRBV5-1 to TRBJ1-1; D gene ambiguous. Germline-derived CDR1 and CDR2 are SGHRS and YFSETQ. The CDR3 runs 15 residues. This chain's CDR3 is CASSLESAGSAEAFF. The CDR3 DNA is TGTGCCAGCAGCTTAGAGTCTGCCGGGAGCGCTGAAGCTTTCTTT.

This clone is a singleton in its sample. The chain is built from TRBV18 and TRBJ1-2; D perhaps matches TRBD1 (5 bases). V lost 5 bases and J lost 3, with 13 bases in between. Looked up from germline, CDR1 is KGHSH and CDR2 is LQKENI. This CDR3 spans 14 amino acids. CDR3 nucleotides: TGTGCCAGCTCAGGTTACGGACACGACTATGGCTACACCTTC. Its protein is CASSGYGHDYGYTF. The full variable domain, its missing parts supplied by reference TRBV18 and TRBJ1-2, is NAGVMQNPRHLVRRRGQEARLRCSPMKGHSHVYWYRQLPEEGLKFMVYLQKENIIDESGMPKERFSAEFPKEGPSILRIQQVVRGDSAAYFCASSGYGHDYGYTFGSGTRLTVV.

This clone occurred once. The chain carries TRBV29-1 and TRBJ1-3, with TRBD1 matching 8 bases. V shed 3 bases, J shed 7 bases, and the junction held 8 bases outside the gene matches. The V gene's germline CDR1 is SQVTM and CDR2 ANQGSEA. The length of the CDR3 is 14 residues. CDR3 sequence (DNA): TGCAGCGTTGATCCGACAGGGGATCAGAACACCATATATTTT. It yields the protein CSVDPTGDQNTIYF.

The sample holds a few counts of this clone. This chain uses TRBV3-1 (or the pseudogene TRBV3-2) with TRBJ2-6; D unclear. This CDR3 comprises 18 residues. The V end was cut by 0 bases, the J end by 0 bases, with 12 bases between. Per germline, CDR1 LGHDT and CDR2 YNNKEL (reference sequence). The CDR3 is CASSQDGRRYSGANVLTF. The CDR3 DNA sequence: TGTGCCAGCAGCCAAGATGGCAGGCGCTACTCTGGGGCCAACGTCCTGACTTTC.

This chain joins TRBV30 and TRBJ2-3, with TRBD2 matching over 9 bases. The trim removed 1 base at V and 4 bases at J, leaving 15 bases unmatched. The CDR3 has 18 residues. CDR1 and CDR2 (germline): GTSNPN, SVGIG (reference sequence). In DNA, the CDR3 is TGTGCCTGGAGTGGAGCTAGCGGGATTACTTCCAGCGCAGATACGCAGTATTTT. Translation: CAWSGASGITSSADTQYF.

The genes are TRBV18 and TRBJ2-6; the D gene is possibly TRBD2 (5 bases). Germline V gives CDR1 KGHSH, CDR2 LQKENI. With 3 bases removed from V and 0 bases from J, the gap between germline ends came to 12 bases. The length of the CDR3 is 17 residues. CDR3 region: CASSPLTTPSGANVLTF. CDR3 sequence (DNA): TGTGCCAGCTCACCCTTGACTACTCCCTCTGGGGCCAACGTCCTGACTTTC.

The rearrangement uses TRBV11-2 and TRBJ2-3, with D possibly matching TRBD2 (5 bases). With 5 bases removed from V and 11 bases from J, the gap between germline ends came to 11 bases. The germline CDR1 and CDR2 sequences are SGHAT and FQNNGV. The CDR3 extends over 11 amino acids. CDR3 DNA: TGTGCCAGCAGCCCAGGACTGGGGCAGTATTTT. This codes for CASSPGLGQYF.

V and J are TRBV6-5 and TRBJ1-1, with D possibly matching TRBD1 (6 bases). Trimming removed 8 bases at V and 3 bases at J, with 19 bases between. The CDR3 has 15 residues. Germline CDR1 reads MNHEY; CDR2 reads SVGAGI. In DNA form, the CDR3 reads TGTGCCAGCTCCGGACAGACGTCAGGGGACACTGAAGCTTTCTTT. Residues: CASSGQTSGDTEAFF.

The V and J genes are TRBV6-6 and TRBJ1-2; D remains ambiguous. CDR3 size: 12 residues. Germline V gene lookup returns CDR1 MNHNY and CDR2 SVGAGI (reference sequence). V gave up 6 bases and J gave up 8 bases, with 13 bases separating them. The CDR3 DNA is TGTGCCAGCAGCTCCCCGGTGGGCGGCTACACCTTC. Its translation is CASSSPVGGYTF.

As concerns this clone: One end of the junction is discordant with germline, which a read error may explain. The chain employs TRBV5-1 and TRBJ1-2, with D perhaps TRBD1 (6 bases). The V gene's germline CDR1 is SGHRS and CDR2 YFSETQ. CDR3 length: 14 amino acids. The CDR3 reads CASSEQGFNYGYTF. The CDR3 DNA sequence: TGTGCCAGCAGTGAACAGGGATTCAACTATGGCTACACCTTC.

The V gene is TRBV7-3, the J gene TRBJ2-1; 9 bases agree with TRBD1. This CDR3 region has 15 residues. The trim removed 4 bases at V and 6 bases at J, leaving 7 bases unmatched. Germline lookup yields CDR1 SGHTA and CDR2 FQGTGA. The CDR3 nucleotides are TGTGCCAGCAGCTCGGGACAGGGTCTAGTCAATGAGCAGTTCTTC. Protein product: CASSSGQGLVNEQFF.

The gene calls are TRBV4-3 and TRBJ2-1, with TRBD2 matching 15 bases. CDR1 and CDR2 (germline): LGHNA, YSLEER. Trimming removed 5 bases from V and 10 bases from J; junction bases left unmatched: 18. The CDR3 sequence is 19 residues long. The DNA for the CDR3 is TGCGCCAGCAGCGGAGGACTAGCGGGAGGGCTGGAGGCATTTGGAGAGCAGTTCTTC. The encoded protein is CASSGGLAGGLEAFGEQFF.

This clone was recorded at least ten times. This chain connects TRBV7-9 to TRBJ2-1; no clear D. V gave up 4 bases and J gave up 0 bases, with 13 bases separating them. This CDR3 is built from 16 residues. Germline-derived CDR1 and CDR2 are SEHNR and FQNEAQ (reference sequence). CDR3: CASSSLVNSSYNEQFF. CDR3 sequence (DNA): TGTGCCAGCAGCTCTCTCGTGAATAGCTCCTACAATGAGCAGTTCTTC.

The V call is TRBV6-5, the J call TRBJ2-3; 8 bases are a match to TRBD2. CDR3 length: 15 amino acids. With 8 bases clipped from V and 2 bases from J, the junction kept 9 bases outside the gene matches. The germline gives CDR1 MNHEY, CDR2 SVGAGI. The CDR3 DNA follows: TGTGCCAGCCCCAGGGGTAGCGGGATCACAGATACGCAGTATTTT. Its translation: CASPRGSGITDTQYF.

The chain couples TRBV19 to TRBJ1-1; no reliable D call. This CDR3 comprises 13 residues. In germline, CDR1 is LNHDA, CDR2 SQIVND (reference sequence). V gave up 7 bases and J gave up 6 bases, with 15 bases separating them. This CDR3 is CASNRRKSPEAFF. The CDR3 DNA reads TGTGCCAGTAACCGTCGAAAAAGCCCTGAAGCTTTCTTT.

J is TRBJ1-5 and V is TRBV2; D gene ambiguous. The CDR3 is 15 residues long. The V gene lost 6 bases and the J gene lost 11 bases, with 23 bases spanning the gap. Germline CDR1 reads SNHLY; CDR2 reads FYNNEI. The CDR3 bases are TGTGCCAGCAGCGGAGCGGACCTCCACGGTACGGCCCAGCATTTT. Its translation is CASSGADLHGTAQHF.

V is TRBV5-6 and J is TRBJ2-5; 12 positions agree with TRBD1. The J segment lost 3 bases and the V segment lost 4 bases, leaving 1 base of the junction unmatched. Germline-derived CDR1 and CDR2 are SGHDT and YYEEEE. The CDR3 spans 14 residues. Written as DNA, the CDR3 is TGTGCCAGCAGCGGGACAGGGGGCGAAGAGACCCAGTACTTC. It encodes CASSGTGGEETQYF.

The CDR3 nucleotides are TGTGCCAGCAGAGGATTGACAGGGGTATACGAGCAGTACTTC. It yields the protein CASRGLTGVYEQYF. The rearrangement uses TRBV2 and TRBJ2-7; TRBD1 matches 8 bases. This CDR3 is 14 amino acids long. Trimming at V came to 6 bases and at J to 4 bases, leaving 8 bases not matched to a gene. Per the germline V gene, CDR1 is SNHLY and CDR2 is FYNNEI.

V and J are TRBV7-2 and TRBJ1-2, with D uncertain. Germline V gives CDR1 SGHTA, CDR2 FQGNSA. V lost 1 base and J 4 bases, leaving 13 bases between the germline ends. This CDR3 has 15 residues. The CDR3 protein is CASSLDAGTSYGYTF. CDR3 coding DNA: TGTGCCAGCAGCTTAGATGCGGGAACCTCCTATGGCTACACCTTC. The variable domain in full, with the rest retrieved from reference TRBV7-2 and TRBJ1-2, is GAGVSQSPSNKVTEKGKDVELRCDPISGHTALYWYRQSLGQGLEFLIYFQGNSAPDKSGLPSDRFSAERTGGSVSTLTIQRTQQEDSAVYLCASSLDAGTSYGYTFGSGTRLTVV.

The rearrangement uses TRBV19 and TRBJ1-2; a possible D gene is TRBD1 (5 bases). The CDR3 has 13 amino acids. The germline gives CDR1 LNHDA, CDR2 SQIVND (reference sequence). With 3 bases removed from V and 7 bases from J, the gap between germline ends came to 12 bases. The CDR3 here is CASSIQGGLGYTF. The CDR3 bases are TGTGCCAGTAGTATCCAGGGAGGGCTTGGCTACACCTTC.

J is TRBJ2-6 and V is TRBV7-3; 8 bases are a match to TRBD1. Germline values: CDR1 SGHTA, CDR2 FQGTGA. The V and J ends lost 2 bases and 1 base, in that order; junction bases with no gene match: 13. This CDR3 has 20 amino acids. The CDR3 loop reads CASSLSFGQGAKSGANVLTF. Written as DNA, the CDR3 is TGTGCCAGCAGCTTATCATTCGGGCAGGGGGCGAAGTCTGGGGCCAACGTCCTGACTTTC.

CDR3 in DNA: TGCGCCAGCAGCTTATACAGAAACAGGGTGAACCCGTACAATGAGCAGTTCTTC. It specifies CASSLYRNRVNPYNEQFF. The chain recombines TRBV5-1 with TRBJ2-1, with D possibly TRBD1 on 6 matching bases. This CDR3 has 18 amino acids. The germline gives CDR1 SGHRS, CDR2 YFSETQ. The V and J ends lost 2 bases and 4 bases respectively, with 22 bases between them.

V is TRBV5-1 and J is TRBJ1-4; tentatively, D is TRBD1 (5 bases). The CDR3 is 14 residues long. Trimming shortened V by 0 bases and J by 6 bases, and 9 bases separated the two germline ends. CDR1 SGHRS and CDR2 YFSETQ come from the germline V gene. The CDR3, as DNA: TGCGCCAGCAGCTTGGGGAGGGGAGATGAAAAACTGTTTTTT. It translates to CASSLGRGDEKLFF.

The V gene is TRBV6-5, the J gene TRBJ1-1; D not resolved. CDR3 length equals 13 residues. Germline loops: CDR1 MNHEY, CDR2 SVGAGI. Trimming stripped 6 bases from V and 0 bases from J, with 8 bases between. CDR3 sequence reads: CASSLSLNTEAFF. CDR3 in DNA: TGTGCCAGCAGCCTATCCCTGAACACTGAAGCTTTCTTT.

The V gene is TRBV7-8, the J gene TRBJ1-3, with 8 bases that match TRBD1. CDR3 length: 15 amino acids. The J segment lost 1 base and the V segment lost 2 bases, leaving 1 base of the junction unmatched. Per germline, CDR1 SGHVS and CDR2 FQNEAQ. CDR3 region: CASSLTGGSGNTIYF. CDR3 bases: TGTGCCAGCAGCTTAACAGGGGGATCTGGAAACACCATATATTTT.

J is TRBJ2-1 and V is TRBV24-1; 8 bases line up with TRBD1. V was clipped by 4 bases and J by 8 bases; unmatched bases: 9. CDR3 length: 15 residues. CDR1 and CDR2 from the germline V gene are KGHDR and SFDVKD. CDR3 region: CATSDLGQVADEQFF. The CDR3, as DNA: TGTGCCACCAGTGACCTGGGACAGGTCGCTGATGAGCAGTTCTTC.

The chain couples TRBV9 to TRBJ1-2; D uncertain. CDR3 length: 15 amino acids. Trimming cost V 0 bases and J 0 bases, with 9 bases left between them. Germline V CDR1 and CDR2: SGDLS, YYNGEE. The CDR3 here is CASSVGSVANYGYTF. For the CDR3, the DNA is TGTGCCAGCAGCGTAGGTAGTGTGGCTAACTATGGCTACACCTTC. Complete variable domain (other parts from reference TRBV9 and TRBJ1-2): DSGVTQTPKHLITATGQRVTLRCSPRSGDLSVYWYQQSLDQGLQFLIQYYNGEERAKGNILERFSAQQFPDLHSELNLSSLELGDSALYFCASSVGSVANYGYTFGSGTRLTVV.

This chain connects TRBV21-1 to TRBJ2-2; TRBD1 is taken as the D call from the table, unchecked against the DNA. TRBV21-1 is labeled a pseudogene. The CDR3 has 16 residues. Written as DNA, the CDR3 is TGTGCCAGCAGCAAAAAAGACAGATCCTACACCGGGGAGCTGTTTTTT. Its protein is CASSKKDRSYTGELFF.